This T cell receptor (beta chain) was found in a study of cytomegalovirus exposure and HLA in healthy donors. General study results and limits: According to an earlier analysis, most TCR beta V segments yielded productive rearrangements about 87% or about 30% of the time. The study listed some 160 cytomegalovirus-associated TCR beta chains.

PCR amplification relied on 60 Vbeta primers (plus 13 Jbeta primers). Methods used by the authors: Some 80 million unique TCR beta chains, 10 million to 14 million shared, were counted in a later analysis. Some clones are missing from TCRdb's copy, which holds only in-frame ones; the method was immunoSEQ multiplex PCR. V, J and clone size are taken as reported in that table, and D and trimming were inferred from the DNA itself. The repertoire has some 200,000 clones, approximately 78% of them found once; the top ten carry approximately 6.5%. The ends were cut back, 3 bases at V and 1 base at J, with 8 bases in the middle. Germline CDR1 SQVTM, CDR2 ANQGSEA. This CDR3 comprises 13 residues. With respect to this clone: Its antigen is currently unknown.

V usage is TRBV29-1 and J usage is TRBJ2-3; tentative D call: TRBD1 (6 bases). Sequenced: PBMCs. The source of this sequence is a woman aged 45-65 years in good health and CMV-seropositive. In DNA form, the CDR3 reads TGCAGCGTTGATACAGGGCGCACAGATACGCAGTATTTT. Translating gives CSVDTGRTDTQYF.